The 2 T cell receptor beta chains in this list originate from one sample, sequenced in a study of early T cells in non-severe SARS-CoV-2 infection. One entry per CDR3 protein, called by TCRdb with MiXCR from the 5' RACE reads. This sample has some 41,000 distinct CDR3 sequences, with roughly 23% found just once. Sequenced material: whole blood, taken at baseline. The receptor source for this set is an adult who was a healthcare worker with PCR-confirmed SARS-CoV-2 infection or an uninfected control (not recorded which).

This clonotype was seen ten or more times. The CDR3: CASSPLITGNQPQHF. The CDR3 coding sequence is TGTGCCAGCAGTCCCCTTATTACCGGCAATCAGCCCCAGCATTTT. V is TRBV12-3 or TRBV12-4 and J is TRBJ1-5; no firm D call. V lost 5 bases and J lost 2, with 13 bases in between. This CDR3 has 15 residues.

This clonotype was seen ten or more times. V usage is TRBV7-9 and J usage is TRBJ2-1; 8 bases agree with TRBD2. The CDR3 has 13 amino acids. Trimming took 10 bases from V and 6 from J; bases not matched to a gene: 8. From germline, CDR1 is SEHNR and CDR2 FQNEAQ (reference sequence). The CDR3 DNA reads TGTGCCATCCTAGGGACTAGTACCAATGAGCAGTTCTTC. Its protein is CAILGTSTNEQFF. Full variable domain (outside the CDR3, taken from reference TRBV7-9 and TRBJ2-1): DTGVSQNPRHKITKRGQNVTFRCDPISEHNRLYWYRQTLGQGPEFLTYFQNEAQLEKSRLLSDRFSAERPKGSFSTLEIQRTEQGDSAMYLCAILGTSTNEQFFGPGTRLTVL.